Following are 4 T cell receptor beta chains from one sample sequenced in a study of CD8 T cells in ankylosing spondylitis. TCRdb independently ran MiXCR on the 5' RACE reads; one entry per CDR3 protein. The sample yields about 170,000 distinct CDR3 sequences, around 17% seen once. The material sequenced was blood, either unsorted or a sorted T cell fraction (not recorded which). The receptors were gathered from a male donor with ankylosing spondylitis or in good health (not recorded which).

The sample holds a few counts of this clonotype. The rearrangement links TRBV7-9 to TRBJ2-3; D ambiguous. This CDR3 is built from 14 residues. CDR1 SEHNR and CDR2 FQNEAQ come from the germline V gene (reference sequence). V was cut by 5 bases and J by 1 base, with 10 bases left in between. The CDR3 here is CASSRTSGTDTQYF. The CDR3 DNA is TGTGCCAGCAGCCGGACCAGCGGCACAGATACGCAGTATTTT.

In its sample, this clonotype was seen many times. The V gene is TRBV5-1, the J gene TRBJ2-3, with TRBD2 matching over 7 bases. V shed 3 bases and J 0 bases; nucleotides not matched to a gene: 4. Germline V gene lookup returns CDR1 SGHRS and CDR2 YFSETQ. This CDR3 is built from 15 residues. This chain's CDR3 is CASSSGLPSTDTQYF. CDR3 coding DNA: TGCGCCAGCAGCTCGGGACTACCCAGCACAGATACGCAGTATTTT.

The chain joins TRBV5-4 to TRBJ1-2, with TRBD1 matching 8 bases. The CDR3 runs 17 residues. Germline loops: CDR1 SGHNT, CDR2 YYREEE (reference sequence). V was pared by 0 bases and J by 3 bases, with 10 bases of the junction left unmatched. DNA for the CDR3: TGTGCCAGCAGCTTGGGGCAGGGGGCCTCAAACTACTATGGCTACACCTTC. Amino acids: CASSLGQGASNYYGYTF.

The V gene is TRBV27, the J gene TRBJ2-3; D is unresolved. CDR3 length: 15 amino acids. Germline V CDR1 and CDR2: MNHEY, SMNVEV (reference sequence). Trimming shortened V by 8 bases and J by 2 bases, and 17 bases separated the two germline ends. The CDR3 DNA sequence: TGTGCCAGCGGCGAAAAATCGGATGTCACAGATACGCAGTATTTT. It yields the protein CASGEKSDVTDTQYF.